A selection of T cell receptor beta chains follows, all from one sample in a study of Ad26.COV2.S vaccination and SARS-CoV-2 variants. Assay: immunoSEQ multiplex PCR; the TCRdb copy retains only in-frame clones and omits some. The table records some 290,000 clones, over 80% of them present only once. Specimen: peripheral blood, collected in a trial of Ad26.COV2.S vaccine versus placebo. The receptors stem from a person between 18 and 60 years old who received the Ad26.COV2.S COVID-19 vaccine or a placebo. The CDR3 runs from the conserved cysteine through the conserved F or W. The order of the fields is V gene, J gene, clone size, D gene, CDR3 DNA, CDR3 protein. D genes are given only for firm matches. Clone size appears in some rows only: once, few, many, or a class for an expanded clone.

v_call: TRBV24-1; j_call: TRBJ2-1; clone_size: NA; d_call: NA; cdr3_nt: TGTGCCACCAGTGATGGCCAGGAAAGAAACAATGAGCAGTTCTTC; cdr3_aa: CATSDGQERNNEQFF
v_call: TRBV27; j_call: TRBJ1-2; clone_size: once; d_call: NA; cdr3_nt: TGTGCCAGCAGTTACCACAGCTCCTATGGCTACACCTTC; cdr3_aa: CASSYHSSYGYTF
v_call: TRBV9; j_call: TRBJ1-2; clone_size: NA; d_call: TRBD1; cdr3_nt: TGTGCCAGCAGCCCTCGAGCCGGGACAGCGTATTATGGCTACACCTTC; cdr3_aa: CASSPRAGTAYYGYTF
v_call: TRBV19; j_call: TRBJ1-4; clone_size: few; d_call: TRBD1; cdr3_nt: TGTGCCAGTAGTCCGTCACAGGGGTTCGTTGAAAAACTGTTTTTT; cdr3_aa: CASSPSQGFVEKLFF
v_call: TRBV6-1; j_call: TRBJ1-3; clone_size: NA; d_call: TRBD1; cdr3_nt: TGTGCCAGCAGTGAAGGAAGTGCAGGGGGTGGTGGCACCATATATTTT; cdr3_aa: CASSEGSAGGGGTIYF
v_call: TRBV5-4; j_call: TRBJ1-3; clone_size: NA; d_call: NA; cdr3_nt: TGTGCCAGCAGCTTGGCAGGGTCCTCTGGAAACACCATATATTTT; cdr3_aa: CASSLAGSSGNTIYF
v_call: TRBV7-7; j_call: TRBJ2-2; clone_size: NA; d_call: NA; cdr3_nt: NA; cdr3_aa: CASSFRRAGELFF
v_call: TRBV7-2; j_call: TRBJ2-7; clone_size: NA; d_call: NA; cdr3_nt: TGTGCCAGCAGCTCGGCGGGGACCAGCTACGAGCAGTACTTC; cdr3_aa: CASSSAGTSYEQYF
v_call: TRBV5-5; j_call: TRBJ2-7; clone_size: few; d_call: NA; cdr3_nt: TGTGCCAGCAGCCCTAGACACTTGGGGTACGAGCAGTACTTC; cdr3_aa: CASSPRHLGYEQYF
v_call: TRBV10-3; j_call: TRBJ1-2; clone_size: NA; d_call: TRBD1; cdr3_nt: TGTGCCATCAGGGCTACCCTGGGACAGGGGGGGCCTAACTATGGCTACACCTTC; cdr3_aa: CAIRATLGQGGPNYGYTF